The following is a T cell receptor (beta chain) sequence with its context. Its antigen is unidentified. Treatment noted: some 20 received Ad26.COV2.S at low or high dose, single or two shots; five or six received placebo; per-sample allocation not given. Sampling happened 63 days after the first vaccine or placebo injection. This entry is derived from a study of Ad26.COV2.S vaccination and SARS-CoV-2 variants. The overall study: Administration of Ad26.COV2.S was intramuscular, either once or twice 56 days apart. Overall study results and limits: Measures of TCR breadth and depth may have fallen short of total T cell responses. Recipients of vaccine and of placebo showed similar breadth of their non-spike TCR repertoires. Post-vaccination breadth of spike-specific CD8+ and CD4+ T cell responses was reportedly substantial.

Libraries were prepared by immunoSEQ multiplex PCR; TCRdb keeps only in-frame clonotypes and omits some of them. Here the sample spans roughly 400,000 clones, around nine tenths being singletons. The CDR3 runs 16 residues. J lost 0 bases, V lost 3 bases, and 6 bases had no gene match. Per the germline V gene, CDR1 is SGHRS and CDR2 is YFSETQ. The receptor's source is a person aged 18 to 59 who received the Ad26.COV2.S COVID-19 vaccine or a placebo. Source: peripheral blood, taken in a trial of Ad26.COV2.S vaccine versus placebo. This chain joins TRBV5-1 and TRBJ2-1, with TRBD2 matching over 7 bases. The CDR3 loop reads CASSSSGGSSYNEQFF. Here the CDR3 DNA reads TGCGCCAGCAGCTCTAGCGGAGGTAGCTCCTACAATGAGCAGTTCTTC.